These T cell receptor beta chains were read from a single sample in a study of blood T cell repertoires in COVID-19. Generated by immunoSEQ multiplex PCR, the TCRdb table keeps only in-frame clones and is missing some. The table records about 220,000 clones, 82% of them present only once. The source material was PBMCs or T cells enriched from blood (not recorded which). The receptors were gathered from a woman aged 55 to 70 who had recovered from COVID-19. Each CDR3 is given with its conserved first and last residue. Fields, in order: clone size, CDR3 length, J gene, D gene, V gene, CDR3 protein, CDR3 DNA. The D gene is left open where the match is weak. Clone size is shown for a subset of rows, as once, few, many or a class of expanded clone.

abundance: .; len: 15; j_gene: TRBJ2-1; d_gene: TRBD2; v_gene: TRBV9; CDR3aa: CASSQLAGLYNEQFF; CDR3nt: TGTGCCAGCAGCCAATTAGCGGGACTCTACAATGAGCAGTTCTTC
abundance: .; len: 15; j_gene: TRBJ2-7; d_gene: .; v_gene: TRBV4-3; CDR3aa: CASSQDRGRGYEQYF; CDR3nt: TGCGCCAGCAGCCAAGATAGGGGCAGGGGCTACGAGCAGTACTTC
abundance: .; len: 14; j_gene: TRBJ1-2; d_gene: .; v_gene: TRBV6-5; CDR3aa: CASSNQTVLYGYTF; CDR3nt: TGTGCCAGCAGTAACCAGACAGTGCTCTATGGCTACACCTTC
abundance: .; len: 15; j_gene: TRBJ2-1; d_gene: TRBD1; v_gene: TRBV6-2/TRBV6-3; CDR3aa: CASSFRQGPYNEQFF; CDR3nt: TGTGCCAGCAGTTTCCGACAGGGCCCCTACAATGAGCAGTTCTTC
abundance: .; len: 13; j_gene: TRBJ2-3; d_gene: .; v_gene: TRBV19; CDR3aa: CASSISSADTQYF; CDR3nt: TGTGCCAGTAGTATATCTAGTGCAGATACGCAGTATTTT
abundance: .; len: 16; j_gene: TRBJ2-2; d_gene: TRBD2; v_gene: TRBV11-2; CDR3aa: CASSLGLAANTGELFF; CDR3nt: TGTGCCAGCAGCTTGGGACTAGCGGCGAACACCGGGGAGCTGTTTTTT
abundance: .; len: 15; j_gene: TRBJ1-2; d_gene: .; v_gene: TRBV21-1; CDR3aa: CASSTGAGEVSGYTF; CDR3nt: TGTGCCAGCAGCACCGGGGCGGGGGAAGTTTCTGGCTACACCTTC
abundance: .; len: 14; j_gene: TRBJ1-1; d_gene: .; v_gene: TRBV19; CDR3aa: CASFGSRVNTEAFF; CDR3nt: TGTGCCAGTTTCGGGAGTCGGGTGAACACTGAAGCTTTCTTT
abundance: .; len: 14; j_gene: TRBJ1-6; d_gene: .; v_gene: TRBV6-5; CDR3aa: CASSLGEDNSPLHF; CDR3nt: TGTGCCAGCAGCCTGGGAGAAGATAATTCACCCCTCCACTTT
abundance: once; len: 15; j_gene: TRBJ2-1; d_gene: .; v_gene: TRBV5-6; CDR3aa: CASSLAGVLGGEQFF; CDR3nt: TGTGCCAGCAGCTTGGCTGGGGTACTGGGGGGTGAGCAGTTCTTC
abundance: .; len: 13; j_gene: TRBJ2-7; d_gene: .; v_gene: TRBV4-1; CDR3aa: CASSQTTFYEQYF; CDR3nt: TGCGCCAGCAGCCAGACTACATTCTACGAGCAGTACTTC
abundance: .; len: 15; j_gene: TRBJ2-7; d_gene: TRBD2; v_gene: TRBV20-1; CDR3aa: CSASQASGGTYEQYF; CDR3nt: TGCAGTGCTAGTCAGGCTAGCGGGGGAACCTACGAGCAGTACTTC
abundance: .; len: 15; j_gene: TRBJ2-6; d_gene: .; v_gene: TRBV7-3; CDR3aa: CASSLWPSGANVLTF; CDR3nt: TGTGCCAGCAGCTTATGGCCCTCTGGGGCCAACGTCCTGACTTTC
abundance: .; len: 16; j_gene: TRBJ2-2; d_gene: TRBD1; v_gene: TRBV5-1; CDR3aa: CASSPLTGGESGELFF; CDR3nt: TGCGCCAGCAGCCCCTTGACAGGGGGCGAATCCGGGGAGCTGTTTTTT
abundance: .; len: 14; j_gene: TRBJ1-3; d_gene: .; v_gene: TRBV5-1; CDR3aa: CASSPAVSGNTIYF; CDR3nt: TGCGCCAGCAGCCCAGCGGTGTCTGGAAACACCATATATTTT
abundance: .; len: 17; j_gene: TRBJ2-1; d_gene: .; v_gene: TRBV4-1; CDR3aa: CASSRYHGRKSYNEQFF; CDR3nt: TGCGCCAGCAGCCGCTACCACGGCAGGAAATCCTACAATGAGCAGTTCTTC
abundance: .; len: 13; j_gene: TRBJ1-1; d_gene: TRBD1; v_gene: TRBV6-5; CDR3aa: CASRAGGGTEAFF; CDR3nt: TGTGCCAGCAGGGCAGGGGGAGGCACTGAAGCTTTCTTT
abundance: once; len: 15; j_gene: TRBJ1-1; d_gene: .; v_gene: TRBV28; CDR3aa: CASSSQGSGNTEAFF; CDR3nt: TGTGCCAGCAGTTCCCAGGGTTCAGGGAACACTGAAGCTTTCTTT
abundance: .; len: 14; j_gene: TRBJ1-2; d_gene: .; v_gene: TRBV7-2; CDR3aa: CASSLNAGLYGYTF; CDR3nt: TGTGCCAGCAGCTTAAACGCAGGGCTCTATGGCTACACCTTC
abundance: .; len: 15; j_gene: TRBJ1-1; d_gene: .; v_gene: TRBV10-3; CDR3aa: CAISGVPGKNTEAFF; CDR3nt: TGTGCCATCAGTGGGGTCCCAGGGAAGAACACTGAAGCTTTCTTT
abundance: .; len: 11; j_gene: TRBJ2-1; d_gene: TRBD2; v_gene: TRBV12-3/TRBV12-4; CDR3aa: CASSFRLAQFF; CDR3nt: TGTGCCAGCAGTTTCAGACTAGCTCAGTTCTTC
abundance: once; len: 16; j_gene: TRBJ1-1; d_gene: .; v_gene: TRBV11-2; CDR3aa: CASSLAFGEVNTEAFF; CDR3nt: TGTGCCAGCAGCTTAGCATTCGGTGAAGTCAACACTGAAGCTTTCTTT
abundance: .; len: 14; j_gene: TRBJ2-7; d_gene: .; v_gene: TRBV14; CDR3aa: CASRAMGPFYEQYF; CDR3nt: TGTGCCAGCAGGGCGATGGGGCCCTTCTACGAGCAGTACTTC
abundance: .; len: 13; j_gene: TRBJ1-2; d_gene: TRBD1; v_gene: TRBV5-1; CDR3aa: CASSIIQGDGYTF; CDR3nt: TGCGCCAGCAGCATCATTCAGGGGGACGGCTACACCTTC
abundance: .; len: 15; j_gene: TRBJ1-2; d_gene: .; v_gene: TRBV9; CDR3aa: CASSVASSRGYGYTF; CDR3nt: TGTGCCAGCAGCGTAGCTTCGAGCAGGGGATATGGCTACACCTTC
abundance: .; len: 16; j_gene: TRBJ1-2; d_gene: .; v_gene: TRBV12-5; CDR3aa: CASGYYRAGDASGYTF; CDR3nt: TGTGCTAGTGGTTATTACAGGGCCGGGGACGCCTCCGGCTACACCTTC
abundance: .; len: 14; j_gene: TRBJ2-7; d_gene: TRBD1; v_gene: TRBV6-5; CDR3aa: CASSLRDRAYEQYF; CDR3nt: TGTGCCAGCAGTCTCCGGGACAGGGCCTACGAGCAGTACTTC
abundance: .; len: 14; j_gene: TRBJ2-7; d_gene: .; v_gene: TRBV2; CDR3aa: CASSADSRTYEQYF; CDR3nt: TGTGCCAGCAGTGCGGACTCACGAACCTACGAGCAGTACTTC
abundance: .; len: 13; j_gene: TRBJ1-5; d_gene: .; v_gene: TRBV12-3/TRBV12-4; CDR3aa: CASSFRINQPQHF; CDR3nt: TGTGCCAGCAGTTTTCGTATAAATCAGCCCCAGCATTTT
abundance: .; len: 14; j_gene: TRBJ1-1; d_gene: TRBD1; v_gene: TRBV11-2; CDR3aa: CASRSYRGNTEAFF; CDR3nt: TGTGCCAGCAGGTCATACAGGGGCAACACTGAAGCTTTCTTT
abundance: .; len: 13; j_gene: TRBJ1-1; d_gene: .; v_gene: TRBV6-5; CDR3aa: CASSPGHITEAFF; CDR3nt: TGTGCCAGCAGTCCAGGACACATTACTGAAGCTTTCTTT
abundance: few; len: 14; j_gene: TRBJ1-1; d_gene: .; v_gene: TRBV5-4; CDR3aa: CASSFAVANTEAFF; CDR3nt: TGTGCCAGCAGCTTCGCGGTTGCCAACACTGAAGCTTTCTTT